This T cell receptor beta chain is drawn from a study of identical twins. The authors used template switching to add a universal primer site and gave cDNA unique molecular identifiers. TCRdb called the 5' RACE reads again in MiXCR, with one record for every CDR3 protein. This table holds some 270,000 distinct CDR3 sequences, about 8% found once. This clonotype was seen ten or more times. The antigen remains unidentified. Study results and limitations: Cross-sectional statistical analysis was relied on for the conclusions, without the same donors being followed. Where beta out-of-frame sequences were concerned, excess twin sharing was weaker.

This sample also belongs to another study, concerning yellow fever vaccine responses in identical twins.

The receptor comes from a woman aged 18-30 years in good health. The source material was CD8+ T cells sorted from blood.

CDR3 loop: CSVGDRGSNQPQHF. The CDR3 DNA is TGCAGCGTTGGGGACAGGGGGAGCAATCAGCCCCAGCATTTT. This rearrangement joins TRBV29-1 to TRBJ1-5; TRBD1 matches at 11 bases. The CDR3 has 14 amino acids. Germline-derived CDR1 and CDR2 are SQVTM and ANQGSEA. Trimming took 4 bases from V and 1 from J; bases not matched to a gene: 0.